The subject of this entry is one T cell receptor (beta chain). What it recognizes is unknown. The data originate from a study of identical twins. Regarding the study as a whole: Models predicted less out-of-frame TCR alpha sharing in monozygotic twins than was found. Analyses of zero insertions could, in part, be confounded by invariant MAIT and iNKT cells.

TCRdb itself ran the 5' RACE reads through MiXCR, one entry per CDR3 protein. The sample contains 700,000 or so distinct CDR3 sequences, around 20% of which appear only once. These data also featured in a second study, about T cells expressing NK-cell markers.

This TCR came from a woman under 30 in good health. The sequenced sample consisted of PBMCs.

The CDR3 is CASSYDGLSTGELFF. DNA of the CDR3: TGTGCCAGCAGTTACGATGGGCTATCCACCGGGGAGCTGTTTTTT. The chain carries TRBV6-5 and TRBJ2-2; D is unresolved. The V end was cut by 2 bases, the J end by 4 bases, with 11 bases between. Germline assignment: CDR1 MNHEY and CDR2 SVGAGI. The CDR3 covers 15 residues.